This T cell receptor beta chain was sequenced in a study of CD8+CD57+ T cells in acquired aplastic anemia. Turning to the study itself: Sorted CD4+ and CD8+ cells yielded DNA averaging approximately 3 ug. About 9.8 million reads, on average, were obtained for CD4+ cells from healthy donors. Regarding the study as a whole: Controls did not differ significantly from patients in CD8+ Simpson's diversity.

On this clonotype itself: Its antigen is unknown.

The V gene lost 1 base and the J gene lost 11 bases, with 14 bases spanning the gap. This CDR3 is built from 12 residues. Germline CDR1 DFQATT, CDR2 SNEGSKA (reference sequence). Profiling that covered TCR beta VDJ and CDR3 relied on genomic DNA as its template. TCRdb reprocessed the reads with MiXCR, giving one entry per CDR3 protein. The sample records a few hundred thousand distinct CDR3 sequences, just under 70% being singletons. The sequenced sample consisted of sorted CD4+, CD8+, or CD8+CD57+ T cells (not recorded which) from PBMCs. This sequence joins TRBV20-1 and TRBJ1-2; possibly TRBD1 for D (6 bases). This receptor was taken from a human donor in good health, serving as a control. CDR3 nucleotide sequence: TGCAGTGCTAGAGGACAGAGCACAGGGTACACCTTC. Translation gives CSARGQSTGYTF.